Here is one T cell receptor (beta chain) with its context. No DNA is shown, since the ends of the CDR3 on it are uncertain; the CDR3 is the one TCRdb lists. This record belongs to a study of breast tumors, draining lymph nodes, adjacent tissues. The CDR3 is 22 amino acids long, termini counted. Germline V CDR1 and CDR2: SGHRS, YFSETQ. Via MiXCR, TCRdb re-called the multiplex PCR reads, giving one row per CDR3 protein. The sample yields more than 50,000 distinct CDR3 sequences, roughly 39% seen once. This TCR came from a female donor with breast cancer. Some clones in this sample may be carry-over from other donors' samples. Sample: breast tumor tissue. This sequence joins TRBV5-1 and TRBJ2-7; the listed D gene, TRBD1, was not tested against the DNA. CDR3 protein: CASSFYICSATTGFESGQEQYF.